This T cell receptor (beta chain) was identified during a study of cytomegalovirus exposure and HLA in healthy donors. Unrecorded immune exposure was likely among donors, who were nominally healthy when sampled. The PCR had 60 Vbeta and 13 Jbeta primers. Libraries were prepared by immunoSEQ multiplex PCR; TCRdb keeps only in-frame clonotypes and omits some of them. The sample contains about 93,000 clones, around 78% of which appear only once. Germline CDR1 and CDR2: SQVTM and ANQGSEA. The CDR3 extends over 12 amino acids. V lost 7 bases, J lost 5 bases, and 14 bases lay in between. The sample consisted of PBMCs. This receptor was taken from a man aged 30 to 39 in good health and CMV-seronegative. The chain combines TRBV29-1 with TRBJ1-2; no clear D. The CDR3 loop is CSGSKIGYGYTF. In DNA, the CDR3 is TGCAGCGGTAGCAAAATTGGGTATGGCTACACCTTC. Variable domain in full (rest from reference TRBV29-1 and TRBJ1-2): SAVISQKPSRDICQRGTSLTIQCQVDSQVTMMFWYRQQPGQSLTLIATANQGSEATYESGFVIDKFPISRPNLTFSTLTVSNMSPEDSSIYLCSGSKIGYGYTFGSGTRLTVV.